The 15 T cell receptor beta chains listed next were all sequenced from one sample in a study of CD8+ T cells in alopecia areata. Sequencing templates came from extracted RNA that was reverse transcribed into cDNA. Generated by immunoSEQ multiplex PCR, the TCRdb table keeps only in-frame clones and is missing some. The table shows 50,000 to 70,000 clones, with about 44% occurring only once. The material sequenced was NKG2D-low CD8+ T cells sorted from blood. The receptors stem from a human donor with alopecia areata.

The chain couples TRBV30 to TRBJ1-1; D call uncertain. V was pared by 4 bases and J by 0 bases, with 9 bases between. CDR1 GTSNPN and CDR2 SVGIG come from the germline V gene (reference sequence). This CDR3 comprises 13 residues. The CDR3 DNA reads TGTGCCTGGAACGTCCTACTGAACACTGAAGCTTTCTTT. This translates into CAWNVLLNTEAFF.

The chain couples TRBV7-8 to TRBJ2-1; 10 nucleotides match TRBD2. Looked up from germline, CDR1 is SGHVS and CDR2 is FQNEAQ. The CDR3 length is 15 residues. Unmatched junction bases numbered 3, after V lost 7 bases and J lost 0 bases. CDR3 in amino acids: CASTEREGSYNEQFF. The CDR3 DNA is TGTGCCAGCACGGAGCGGGAGGGCTCCTACAATGAGCAGTTCTTC. The full variable domain, its missing parts supplied by reference TRBV7-8 and TRBJ2-1, is GAGVSQSPRYKVAKRGQDVALRCDPISGHVSLFWYQQALGQGPEFLTYFQNEAQLDKSGLPSDRFFAERPEGSVSTLKIQRTQQEDSAVYLCASTEREGSYNEQFFGPGTRLTVL.

The chain employs TRBV5-6 and TRBJ1-1; no clear D gene. Germline assignment: CDR1 SGHDT and CDR2 YYEEEE. CDR3 size: 14 residues. V lost 0 bases, J lost 0 bases, and 6 bases lay in between. The DNA for the CDR3 is TGTGCCAGCAGCTTGGGGGAGATGAACACTGAAGCTTTCTTT. As protein: CASSLGEMNTEAFF. Variable domain in full (rest from reference TRBV5-6 and TRBJ1-1): DAGVTQSPTHLIKTRGQQVTLRCSPKSGHDTVSWYQQALGQGPQFIFQYYEEEERQRGNFPDRFSGHQFPNYSSELNVNALLLGDSALYLCASSLGEMNTEAFFGQGTRLTVV.

Concerning this clone: Within the sample, other DNA sequences also encode this same CDR3. The chain couples TRBV27 to TRBJ2-7; D is undetermined. The V end was cut by 3 bases, the J end by 3 bases, with 3 bases between. The CDR3 consists of 11 residues. Germline CDR1 reads MNHEY; CDR2 reads SMNVEV (reference sequence). CDR3: CASSFGYEQYF. DNA for the CDR3: TGTGCCAGCAGTTTTGGCTACGAGCAGTACTTC.

The chain is built from TRBV7-9 and TRBJ2-7, with 8 bases matching TRBD2. V gave up 5 bases and J gave up 2 bases; unmatched junction bases: 8. The CDR3 totals 15 residues. The germline V gene encodes CDR1 SEHNR and CDR2 FQNEAQ (reference sequence). The DNA for the CDR3 is TGTGCCAGCAGCCCCCCAACTAGCGGAGCCTACGAGCAGTACTTC. Residues: CASSPPTSGAYEQYF.

This clone was seen only a few times. The chain carries TRBV4-2 and TRBJ2-3, with D perhaps matching TRBD2 (6 bases). V lost 3 bases to trimming and J lost 0 bases, with 10 bases between them. CDR1 and CDR2 from the germline V gene are LGHNA and YNFKEQ. CDR3 length: 15 amino acids. CDR3 in amino acids: CASSQRDVSTDTQYF. The CDR3 coding sequence is TGTGCCAGCAGCCAGCGGGACGTCAGCACAGATACGCAGTATTTT.

J is TRBJ2-5 and V is TRBV2, with D unclear. CDR1 SNHLY and CDR2 FYNNEI come from the germline V gene. The germline V and J ends were trimmed by 10 bases and 1 base, with 13 bases remaining between them. The CDR3 covers 13 residues. The CDR3: CATISTRQETQYF. The CDR3 DNA is TGTGCCACCATCTCTACCCGCCAAGAGACCCAGTACTTC.

The sample holds a few counts of this clone. V gene TRBV27 combines with J gene TRBJ2-1; unclear D gene. Between the trimmed V and J ends, which lost 3 bases and 2 bases, there was a span of 8 bases. Germline V gene lookup returns CDR1 MNHEY and CDR2 SMNVEV (reference sequence). CDR3 length: 14 residues. As DNA, the CDR3 is TGTGCCAGCAGTTTTGGCCTTCCCTACAATGAGCAGTTCTTC. Translating gives CASSFGLPYNEQFF.

This chain connects TRBV9 to TRBJ2-1, with 8 nucleotides matching TRBD1. This CDR3 comprises 16 residues. Germline V gene sequence: CDR1 SGDLS, CDR2 YYNGEE. J lost 2 bases, V lost 4 bases, and 8 bases had no gene match. The CDR3 loop reads CASSSPDRAAYNEQFF. The CDR3 nucleotides read TGTGCCAGCAGCTCCCCGGACAGGGCTGCCTACAATGAGCAGTTCTTC.

The rearrangement uses TRBV15 and TRBJ2-3, with D perhaps TRBD1 (5 bases). Trimming removed 1 base at V and 3 bases at J, with 11 bases between. The CDR3 is 15 residues long. CDR1 is LNHNV, CDR2 YYDKDF, per germline (reference sequence). This CDR3 reads CATSRGKGKTDTQYF. For the CDR3, the DNA is TGTGCCACCAGCAGAGGGAAGGGGAAGACAGATACGCAGTATTTT.

This clone was detected only a few times. The V gene is TRBV10-3, the J gene TRBJ2-1; unclear D gene. Germline V lookup: CDR1 ENHRY, CDR2 SYGVKD. The ends were cut back, 6 bases at V and 0 bases at J, with 9 bases in the middle. This CDR3 contains 14 residues. CDR3 loop: CAISDASSYNEQFF. CDR3 in DNA: TGTGCCATCAGCGACGCGAGCTCCTACAATGAGCAGTTCTTC.

The chain recombines TRBV7-2 with TRBJ2-7, with D hard to call. Trimming took off 5 bases at V and 5 bases at J, with 19 bases between the two ends. Per the germline V gene, CDR1 is SGHTA and CDR2 is FQGNSA. This CDR3 has 15 residues. The CDR3, as DNA: TGTGCCAGCAGCCCCCGTCGAGTACTCCCCCACGAGCAGTACTTC. Translating gives CASSPRRVLPHEQYF. Using reference TRBV7-2 and TRBJ2-7 for the parts outside the CDR3, the full variable domain is GAGVSQSPSNKVTEKGKDVELRCDPISGHTALYWYRQSLGQGLEFLIYFQGNSAPDKSGLPSDRFSAERTGGSVSTLTIQRTQQEDSAVYLCASSPRRVLPHEQYFGPGTRLTVT.

This clone was picked up a small number of times. V usage is TRBV4-1 and J usage is TRBJ2-5, with a tentative D call TRBD2 (6 bases). In germline, CDR1 is MGHRA, CDR2 YSYEKL. The V and J ends lost 5 bases and 3 bases respectively, with 10 bases between them. CDR3 length equals 13 residues. The CDR3 nucleotides are TGCGCCAGCAGCTGGAGACTAGAAGAGACCCAGTACTTC. It yields the protein CASSWRLEETQYF.

This clone was picked up a small number of times. This chain links TRBV7-8 with TRBJ2-1; D unclear. Germline assignment: CDR1 SGHVS and CDR2 FQNEAQ. This CDR3 is built from 17 residues. V shed 2 bases and J shed 0 bases, with 14 bases lying between them. The CDR3 coding sequence is TGTGCCAGCAGCTTACGCGTCCCTGGTGGCTCCTACAATGAGCAGTTCTTC. This sequence encodes CASSLRVPGGSYNEQFF.

On this clone: One end of the junction varies from germline; a read error may be responsible. The V and J genes are TRBV7-7 and TRBJ2-2; D is unresolved. Germline CDR1 is SSHAT and CDR2 is FNYEAQ (reference sequence). The CDR3 loop spans 12 amino acids. In DNA, the CDR3 is TGTGCTAGCAGCCCGGTGGCCGGGGAGCTGTTTTTT. Translating gives CASSPVAGELFF. The full variable domain, rest sourced from reference TRBV7-7 and TRBJ2-2, is GAGVSQSPRYKVTKRGQDVTLRCDPISSHATLYWYQQALGQGPEFLTYFNYEAQPDKSGLPSDRFSAERPEGSISTLTIQRTEQRDSAMYRCASSPVAGELFFGEGSRLTVL.